The rows below give T cell receptor beta chains drawn from one sample of a study of T cell responses to AZD1222 COVID-19 vaccine. Profiling relied on immunoSEQ multiplex PCR, and the TCRdb table lists in-frame clones only, not all of them. This sample has some 100,000 clones, with roughly 89% found just once. The sequencing used peripheral blood, collected on day 0 of AZD1222 vaccination. These receptors were taken from an adult in good health. Each CDR3 is given without its conserved first and last residue. Each record gives: V gene, CDR3 length, D gene, CDR3 protein. A D gene is named only where the DNA matches it firmly.

TRBV18	16	TRBD1	ASSPLTGTGTLNTEAF
TRBV4-1	13	TRBD1	ASRRTGTGSQPQH
TRBV4-2	17	TRBD2	ASSTGLAGGGPLYNEQF
TRBV5-1	15	TRBD1	ASSLVGSAGGRGGYT
TRBV5-1	13	.	ASSLVGAGDGGYT
TRBV5-1	13	TRBD1	ASRAGGTGDYGYT
TRBV3-1/TRBV3-2	12	TRBD1	ASSQVRGPETQY
TRBV6-5	13	TRBD1	ASIKTGGYSYEQY
TRBV5-1	13	.	ASSLGQGGFNEQF
TRBV4-1	14	TRBD1	ASSHPMGQSGNTIY
TRBV18	13	.	ASSPQTGTGTEAF
TRBV12-3/TRBV12-4	10	.	ASSFQGQPQH
TRBV5-4	14	TRBD1	ASSPRTGKNTGELF
TRBV14	13	.	ASSQCLLGRQPQH
TRBV9	14	.	ASSVGRGYNTGELF
TRBV19	13	.	ASSTQDTSTDTQY
TRBV19	13	.	ASSIASTGIQPQH
TRBV15	16	.	ATSRDRGTWNEKGGYT
TRBV12-3/TRBV12-4	11	.	ASSFQGDGGYT
TRBV19	15	TRBD1	ASRRDRGIPSYNEQF
TRBV7-9	11	.	ASSLGKLEGYT
TRBV28	11	.	ASRPVQGQPQH
TRBV6-5	11	.	ASSYDGNQPQH
TRBV7-7	13	TRBD2	ASSKGLAGYNEQF
TRBV6-6	9	.	ASSDSGGYT
TRBV2	13	TRBD1	ASRNTGQGATEAF
TRBV19	13	TRBD1	ASRHSGQSNEKLF
TRBV6-5	13	.	ASSPRASSSYEQY
TRBV12-3/TRBV12-4	9	.	ASRRDNEQF
TRBV5-1	10	.	ASSTGVYGYT
TRBV24-1	10	.	ATSDRAETQY
TRBV12-3/TRBV12-4	10	.	ASSLGGGSYT
TRBV3-1/TRBV3-2	13	.	ASSQGTVTGNTIY
TRBV7-6	12	.	ASSLGQGFTEAF
TRBV19	13	TRBD1	ASSVGTGPNYGYT
TRBV6-1	12	.	ASSERGPLIEQF
TRBV11-1	11	.	ASRGRSGNTIY
TRBV5-1	19	TRBD1	ASSFRRKPGTGIYSTDTQY
TRBV4-1	12	.	ASSQQPTAYEQY
TRBV15	13	.	ATSRDLKGGYEQY
TRBV21-1	21	.	ASSLLYLVVRPSRKNSNQPQH